This T cell receptor beta chain was sequenced during a study of blood T cell repertoires in COVID-19. Study-wide context: Sites in the United States, Italy and Spain provided acute and convalescent COVID-19 samples. T cells, B-cell-depleted T cells, or PBMCs provided the cDNA or gDNA that served as material.

In the study's own analysis: Reference gene primer amplification gave estimated nucleated cell counts. Clones were read by immunoSEQ multiplex PCR, and TCRdb kept only the in-frame ones, dropping some. Clone size and V and J calls were adopted from that table, with D and trimming inferred from the DNA. The table lists about 220,000 clones, approximately 77% of them singletons. Germline V gives CDR1 SGHVS, CDR2 FQNEAQ. V lost 4 bases and J lost 2, with 19 bases in between. This CDR3 spans 17 amino acids. V and J are TRBV7-8 and TRBJ2-3, with D perhaps matching TRBD2 (6 bases). Sequencing input: peripheral blood. The clonotype originates from a woman older than 75 with acute or convalescent COVID-19. CDR3 nucleotide sequence: TGTGCCAGCAGCTCGCCCTTCACTAGCCCTTTCACAGATACGCAGTATTTT. This sequence encodes CASSSPFTSPFTDTQYF.